One sample yielded the 19 T cell receptor beta chains listed below, sequenced in a study of T cell responses to AZD1222 COVID-19 vaccine. Libraries were prepared by immunoSEQ multiplex PCR; TCRdb keeps only in-frame clonotypes and omits some of them. Of 100,000 to 150,000 clones detected, roughly 88% appear once; the ten largest clones hold roughly 1.7%. Sample: peripheral blood, taken on day 0 of AZD1222 vaccination. These receptors were taken from an adult in good health.

The chain combines TRBV29-1 with TRBJ1-1, with 7 bases that match TRBD1. CDR3 length: 14 amino acids. J gave up 0 bases and V 7 bases, and 8 bases lay outside the gene matches. The germline gives CDR1 SQVTM, CDR2 ANQGSEA. The CDR3 protein is CSASGTALNTEAFF. DNA for the CDR3: TGCAGCGCCTCCGGGACAGCTCTGAACACTGAAGCTTTCTTT.

This rearrangement joins TRBV5-5 to TRBJ1-2, with a weak D call TRBD1 (5 bases). Trimming shortened V by 2 bases and J by 2 bases, and 16 bases separated the two germline ends. CDR1 and CDR2 (germline): SGHKS, YYEKEE (reference sequence). This CDR3 has 16 residues. CDR3 region: CASSFNPRALNYGYTF. The CDR3 DNA sequence: TGTGCCAGCAGCTTCAACCCCAGGGCTCTGAACTATGGCTACACCTTC. Variable domain in full (rest from reference TRBV5-5 and TRBJ1-2): DAGVTQSPTHLIKTRGQQVTLRCSPISGHKSVSWYQQVLGQGPQFIFQYYEKEERGRGNFPDRFSARQFPNYSSELNVNALLLGDSALYLCASSFNPRALNYGYTFGSGTRLTVV.

This sequence joins TRBV3-1 (or the pseudogene TRBV3-2) and TRBJ1-4; perhaps TRBD1 as D (5 bases). CDR3 length: 16 amino acids. Germline V gives CDR1 LGHDT, CDR2 YNNKEL (reference sequence). V was clipped by 3 bases and J by 7 bases, with 18 bases between them. The CDR3 here is CASSQGQGIVGEKLFF. The CDR3 nucleotides read TGTGCCAGCAGCCAGGGGCAGGGTATTGTTGGTGAAAAACTGTTTTTT.

The V call is TRBV30, the J call TRBJ1-3; a possible D gene is TRBD1 (5 bases). Germline V gene data show CDR1 as GTSNPN and CDR2 as SVGIG (reference sequence). With 4 bases removed from V and 3 bases from J, the gap between germline ends came to 10 bases. CDR3 length equals 13 residues. The CDR3 protein is CAWNGHRGNTIYF. Written as DNA, the CDR3 is TGTGCCTGGAACGGACACCGTGGAAACACCATATATTTT.

The chain is built from TRBV15 and TRBJ1-5; D is unclear. This CDR3 is built from 16 residues. With 2 bases removed from V and 1 base from J, the gap between germline ends came to 12 bases. From germline, CDR1 is LNHNV and CDR2 YYDKDF (reference sequence). The CDR3 loop reads CATSRTSSGSNQPQHF. The CDR3 DNA follows: TGTGCCACCAGCAGAACTTCCAGCGGAAGCAATCAGCCCCAGCATTTT.

J is TRBJ1-3 and V is TRBV5-1, with no clear D. This CDR3 contains 16 residues. Trimming removed 0 bases at V and 2 bases at J, with 12 bases between. CDR1 and CDR2 (germline): SGHRS, YFSETQ. CDR3 residues: CASSLGQPSTGNTIYF. For the CDR3, the DNA is TGCGCCAGCAGCTTGGGGCAACCGTCAACTGGAAACACCATATATTTT.

This rearrangement joins TRBV5-1 to TRBJ2-2; D perhaps matches TRBD1 (5 bases). This CDR3 contains 16 residues. Trimming shortened V by 2 bases and J by 4 bases, and 15 bases separated the two germline ends. Per the germline V gene, CDR1 is SGHRS and CDR2 is YFSETQ. CDR3 DNA: TGCGCCAGCAGCTTTAGGGGCACCCCGTCCACCGGGGAGCTGTTTTTT. It translates to CASSFRGTPSTGELFF.

The rearrangement joins TRBV9 to TRBJ2-3; TRBD2 matches at 12 bases. Germline CDR1 is SGDLS and CDR2 is YYNGEE. This CDR3 contains 16 residues. V dropped 3 bases and J dropped 1; count of bases not matched to a gene: 3. Written as DNA, the CDR3 is TGTGCCAGCAGCGAGCGGACTAGCGGGGGCACAGATACGCAGTATTTT. It specifies CASSERTSGGTDTQYF. Full variable domain (remainder filled in from reference TRBV9 and TRBJ2-3): DSGVTQTPKHLITATGQRVTLRCSPRSGDLSVYWYQQSLDQGLQFLIQYYNGEERAKGNILERFSAQQFPDLHSELNLSSLELGDSALYFCASSERTSGGTDTQYFGPGTRLTVL.

V gene TRBV10-1 combines with J gene TRBJ1-1; TRBD1 aligns across 7 bases. V shed 6 bases and J 4 bases; nucleotides not matched to a gene: 5. The CDR3 totals 13 residues. CDR1 is WNHNN and CDR2 is SYGVQD in the germline V gene (reference sequence). DNA for the CDR3: TGCGCCAGCAGACTAGACAGGGCCACTGAAGCTTTCTTT. As protein: CASRLDRATEAFF.

The chain employs TRBV29-1 and TRBJ2-2; 9 nucleotides agree with TRBD2. CDR1 is SQVTM, CDR2 ANQGSEA, per germline. With 5 bases clipped from V and 2 bases from J, the junction kept 6 bases outside the gene matches. The CDR3 is made up of 15 amino acids. CDR3 nucleotides: TGCAGCGTTACCGGACTAGCGATTAACACCGGGGAGCTGTTTTTT. The encoded protein is CSVTGLAINTGELFF.

The chain couples TRBV7-2 to TRBJ2-1; 11 bases fit TRBD2. Trimming took 1 base from V and 5 from J; bases not matched to a gene: 4. This CDR3 has 16 residues. Per germline, CDR1 SGHTA and CDR2 FQGNSA. The CDR3 DNA follows: TGTGCCAGCAGCTTAGTTTCACTAGCGGGAGACAATGAGCAGTTCTTC. Residues: CASSLVSLAGDNEQFF.

The chain couples TRBV27 to TRBJ1-2; D gene ambiguous. The CDR3 runs 14 residues. Trimming shortened V by 1 base and J by 0 bases, and 6 bases separated the two germline ends. Germline V CDR1 and CDR2: MNHEY, SMNVEV (reference sequence). The CDR3 loop is CASSLLGTNYGYTF. The CDR3, as DNA: TGTGCCAGCAGTTTATTGGGGACTAACTATGGCTACACCTTC.

The genes are TRBV27 and TRBJ2-1; D assignment may be TRBD1 or TRBD2 (5 bases each). CDR3 length: 14 amino acids. With 4 bases removed from V and 10 bases from J, the gap between germline ends came to 17 bases. Germline-derived CDR1 and CDR2 are MNHEY and SMNVEV (reference sequence). The CDR3, as DNA: TGTGCCAGCAGTTCGCCCAGACAGAGGGCCGAGCAGTTCTTC. Protein sequence: CASSSPRQRAEQFF.

This chain uses TRBV7-8 with TRBJ2-5; possibly TRBD1 for D (6 bases). CDR1 and CDR2 from the germline V gene are SGHVS and FQNEAQ. The germline V and J ends were trimmed by 6 bases and 1 base, with 9 bases remaining between them. The CDR3 is 13 amino acids. DNA of the CDR3: TGTGCCAGCAGTAAAGGGGGCCAAGAGACCCAGTACTTC. The encoded protein is CASSKGGQETQYF.

CDR3 in DNA: TGTGCCAGTTCTACGGGCAAGAGCGAGCAGTACTTC. This gives the protein CASSTGKSEQYF. The chain uses TRBV27 and TRBJ2-7; no definite D call. CDR3 length: 12 amino acids. Germline loops: CDR1 MNHEY, CDR2 SMNVEV (reference sequence). Trimming took off 9 bases at V and 6 bases at J, with 15 bases between the two ends.

V and J are TRBV12-3 or TRBV12-4 and TRBJ2-7; D remains unclear. The CDR3 totals 11 residues. V was trimmed by 1 base and J by 7 bases, leaving 5 bases between them. CDR3 bases: TGTGCCAGCAGTTTAGAAAGAGAGCAGTACTTC. Translation gives CASSLEREQYF.

The chain's CDR3 is CASREDSSNQPQHF. The CDR3 nucleotides read TGTGCCAGCAGGGAGGACAGTAGCAATCAGCCCCAGCATTTT. The chain joins TRBV6-5 to TRBJ1-5; D perhaps matches TRBD1 (6 bases). Germline values: CDR1 MNHEY, CDR2 SVGAGI. V was clipped by 6 bases and J by 0 bases, with 9 bases between them. The CDR3 contains 14 residues.

The chain couples TRBV7-3 to TRBJ1-1; D not resolved. The CDR3 is 15 amino acids. Germline-derived CDR1 and CDR2 are SGHTA and FQGTGA. V gave up 2 bases and J gave up 1 base, with 11 bases separating them. The CDR3 DNA reads as TGTGCCAGCAGCTTACAGCCGAATGCGAACACTGAAGCTTTCTTT. Protein: CASSLQPNANTEAFF.

The V call is TRBV18, the J call TRBJ1-5; D is perhaps TRBD1 (6 bases). The CDR3 contains 17 residues. Germline CDR1 reads KGHSH; CDR2 reads LQKENI. V was cut by 4 bases and J by 0 bases, with 16 bases left in between. CDR3 residues: CASSQNTGTDSNQPQHF. CDR3 nucleotide sequence: TGTGCCAGCTCACAAAACACAGGGACCGATAGCAATCAGCCCCAGCATTTT. The entire variable domain, with the rest obtained from reference TRBV18 and TRBJ1-5, is as follows: NAGVMQNPRHLVRRRGQEARLRCSPMKGHSHVYWYRQLPEEGLKFMVYLQKENIIDESGMPKERFSAEFPKEGPSILRIQQVVRGDSAAYFCASSQNTGTDSNQPQHFGDGTRLSIL.